Presented here are 19 T cell receptor beta chains from one specimen sequenced in a study of blood T cell repertoires in COVID-19. Sequencing used immunoSEQ multiplex PCR; TCRdb keeps in-frame clones, though not all of them. This table has more than 65,000 clones, around 84% appearing once. The source material was peripheral blood. Receptors were obtained from a woman in her 70s with acute or convalescent COVID-19.

The V gene is TRBV9, the J gene TRBJ2-3; 12 bases agree with TRBD2. Germline V gene sequence: CDR1 SGDLS, CDR2 YYNGEE. CDR3 size: 19 residues. With V trimmed by 4 bases and J by 1 base, 13 bases remained unmatched. The CDR3 here is CASSSQGLAGGRGTDTQYF. The DNA for the CDR3 is TGTGCCAGCAGCTCCCAGGGGCTAGCGGGAGGGAGGGGCACAGATACGCAGTATTTT.

This sequence joins TRBV30 and TRBJ1-2; 7 bases are a match to TRBD1. The germline CDR1 and CDR2 sequences are GTSNPN and SVGIG (reference sequence). This CDR3 is 16 amino acids long. V dropped 5 bases and J dropped 7; count of bases not matched to a gene: 19. The CDR3 DNA sequence: TGTGCCTGGTCCCTTCAGGGTATAGGGGGCGCGTCTGGCTACACCTTC. It codes for CAWSLQGIGGASGYTF.

V gene TRBV18 combines with J gene TRBJ1-5, with D unresolved. The germline V and J ends were trimmed by 2 bases and 7 bases, with 15 bases remaining between them. Germline V gene data show CDR1 as KGHSH and CDR2 as LQKENI. CDR3 length equals 15 residues. The CDR3 sequence: CASSPDLAGGQPQHF. In nucleotides, the CDR3 is TGTGCCAGCTCACCAGACCTCGCGGGAGGGCAGCCCCAGCATTTT. The variable domain in full, with the rest retrieved from reference TRBV18 and TRBJ1-5, is NAGVMQNPRHLVRRRGQEARLRCSPMKGHSHVYWYRQLPEEGLKFMVYLQKENIIDESGMPKERFSAEFPKEGPSILRIQQVVRGDSAAYFCASSPDLAGGQPQHFGDGTRLSIL.

This rearrangement joins TRBV6-5 to TRBJ2-5, with D unresolved. Trimming pared 7 bases from V and 7 bases from J, leaving 13 bases between. The CDR3 has 12 amino acids. In germline, CDR1 is MNHEY, CDR2 SVGAGI. The CDR3 DNA reads TGTGCCAGCATGCTTCCTACCGGGACCCAGTACTTC. It specifies CASMLPTGTQYF.

The chain has TRBV19 and TRBJ1-1; D may be TRBD1 (6 bases). The CDR3 is 15 amino acids. The germline V and J ends were trimmed by 7 bases and 4 bases, with 19 bases remaining between them. CDR1 and CDR2 (germline): LNHDA, SQIVND (reference sequence). The CDR3 region has the DNA TGTGCCAGTACGATTCAACAGGGTCGGTTCACTGAAGCTTTCTTT. Amino acids: CASTIQQGRFTEAFF. Together with reference TRBV19 and TRBJ1-1, the CDR3 gives the full variable domain: DGGITQSPKYLFRKEGQNVTLSCEQNLNHDAMYWYRQDPGQGLRLIYYSQIVNDFQKGDIAEGYSVSREKKESFPLTVTSAQKNPTAFYLCASTIQQGRFTEAFFGQGTRLTVV.

The CDR3 nucleotides read TGTGCCAGCTCACCCCCGACATCCAATGAGCAGTTCTTC. Translating gives CASSPPTSNEQFF. The chain combines TRBV18 with TRBJ2-1, with D hard to call. Germline CDR1 and CDR2: KGHSH and LQKENI. This CDR3 has 13 residues. V was trimmed by 3 bases and J by 6 bases, leaving 9 bases between them.

The gene calls are TRBV10-3 and TRBJ2-3; 11 bases fit TRBD2. The V gene end was trimmed by 3 bases and the J gene end by 6 bases; junction bases not matched to a gene: 11. Germline V lookup: CDR1 ENHRY, CDR2 SYGVKD. CDR3 length equals 17 residues. CDR3 in amino acids: CAISEFDTSGSVDTQYF. In nucleotides, the CDR3 is TGTGCCATCAGTGAATTCGATACTAGCGGGAGTGTGGATACGCAGTATTTT.

This sequence joins TRBV6-5 and TRBJ2-1, with 11 bases lining up with TRBD2. Germline CDR1 MNHEY, CDR2 SVGAGI. Trimming cost V 6 bases and J 10 bases; bases outside gene matches: 8. This CDR3 region has 14 residues. The CDR3: CASSLSGRGGEQFF. CDR3 nucleotide sequence: TGTGCCAGCAGCCTTAGCGGGAGGGGCGGAGAGCAGTTCTTC.

This chain uses TRBV6-5 with TRBJ1-4; the D is unclear. Germline lookup yields CDR1 MNHEY and CDR2 SVGAGI. The CDR3 sequence is 15 residues long. V shed 6 bases and J shed 8 bases, with 19 bases lying between them. The CDR3 sequence is CASSPLQSLAEKLFF. The DNA for the CDR3 is TGTGCCAGCAGCCCCCTACAGAGTCTTGCGGAAAAACTGTTTTTT.

The chain recombines TRBV10-1 with TRBJ2-1, with 14 bases identical to TRBD2. Trimming cost V 0 bases and J 1 base; bases outside gene matches: 5. This CDR3 spans 19 amino acids. The V gene's germline CDR1 is WNHNN and CDR2 SYGVQD (reference sequence). The CDR3 protein is CASSESGLAGGRSYNEQFF. In DNA form, the CDR3 reads TGCGCCAGCAGTGAGTCTGGACTAGCGGGAGGTAGGTCCTACAATGAGCAGTTCTTC.

This clone was picked up a small number of times. CDR3 nucleotides: TGTGCCAGTAGACCCGGGACAGAGAATTCACCCCTCCACTTT. It yields the protein CASRPGTENSPLHF. This chain joins TRBV19 and TRBJ1-6; 7 bases align to TRBD1. The CDR3 is 14 amino acids. The V gene end was trimmed by 6 bases and the J gene end by 7 bases; junction bases not matched to a gene: 6. Germline V gene lookup returns CDR1 LNHDA and CDR2 SQIVND (reference sequence).

This chain joins TRBV27 and TRBJ2-7, with 8 bases matching TRBD2. Per germline, CDR1 MNHEY and CDR2 SMNVEV (reference sequence). This CDR3 has 14 amino acids. With V trimmed by 6 bases and J by 3 bases, 7 bases remained unmatched. The CDR3 region has the DNA TGTGCCAGCAGCCTAGCGGGCCTTTTCTACGAGCAGTACTTC. This sequence encodes CASSLAGLFYEQYF.

This chain uses TRBV27 with TRBJ2-2; TRBD2 might be the D (6 bases). This CDR3 is built from 16 residues. Trimming took off 6 bases at V and 10 bases at J, with 24 bases between the two ends. Germline V gene data show CDR1 as MNHEY and CDR2 as SMNVEV (reference sequence). The CDR3 loop reads CASSPPGGASGEELFF. The CDR3, as DNA: TGTGCCAGCAGCCCCCCCGGCGGGGCTTCGGGGGAGGAGCTGTTTTTT.

CDR3 protein: CASSLASSGSFTGELFF. The CDR3 DNA reads as TGTGCCAGCAGCTTAGCGTCTAGCGGGAGTTTCACCGGGGAGCTGTTTTTT. This chain connects TRBV7-9 to TRBJ2-2; 10 bases are shared with TRBD2. Germline values: CDR1 SEHNR, CDR2 FQNEAQ (reference sequence). The V gene end was trimmed by 0 bases and the J gene end by 4 bases; junction bases not matched to a gene: 5. The CDR3 extends over 17 amino acids.

The chain employs TRBV7-2 and TRBJ1-5, with 7 bases identical to TRBD1. Germline CDR1 SGHTA, CDR2 FQGNSA. V trimming: 3 bases; J trimming: 6 bases; junction bases outside the gene matches: 8. The CDR3 is made up of 15 amino acids. CDR3 DNA sequence: TGTGCCAGCAGCTTGCAGGGGGGTAACGGTCAGCCCCAGCATTTT. This translates into CASSLQGGNGQPQHF.

The V gene is TRBV5-1, the J gene TRBJ1-1; 7 bases line up with TRBD1. CDR1 SGHRS and CDR2 YFSETQ come from the germline V gene. The CDR3 spans 15 residues. V was pared by 0 bases and J by 5 bases, with 7 bases of the junction left unmatched. DNA of the CDR3: TGCGCCAGCAGCTTGGGGACAGGTGGGGAAACTGAAGCTTTCTTT. Its protein product is CASSLGTGGETEAFF.

The chain is built from TRBV9 and TRBJ2-1, with D unclear. V dropped 0 bases and J dropped 0 bases, with 7 bases sitting between them. CDR1 is SGDLS, CDR2 YYNGEE, per germline. CDR3 length equals 15 residues. The CDR3 coding sequence is TGTGCCAGCAGCGTAGGTCTGAGCTCCTACAATGAGCAGTTCTTC. Protein sequence: CASSVGLSSYNEQFF.

V gene TRBV11-2 combines with J gene TRBJ1-2; the D gene is possibly TRBD1 (5 bases). V lost 2 bases to trimming and J lost 0 bases, with 10 bases between them. Per the germline V gene, CDR1 is SGHAT and CDR2 is FQNNGV. CDR3 length: 15 residues. Here the CDR3 DNA reads TGTGCCAGCAGCTTAACTCGGGGGTCTAACTATGGCTACACCTTC. Its protein product is CASSLTRGSNYGYTF.

This chain uses TRBV7-3 with TRBJ2-3; 7 bases are shared with TRBD2. V gave up 5 bases and J gave up 4 bases; unmatched junction bases: 12. The CDR3 loop spans 16 amino acids. CDR1 SGHTA and CDR2 FQGTGA come from the germline V gene. In DNA, the CDR3 is TGTGCCAGCAGCCTGCTAGCGGTCACGACCCCAGATACGCAGTATTTT. It codes for CASSLLAVTTPDTQYF.